This TCR beta chain came from a study of cytomegalovirus exposure and HLA in healthy donors. Study information: In a previous analysis, 110 million or so unique TCR beta sequences were found from some 200 million T cells. Study-wide findings and caveats: A later analysis associated 15,000 or so TCR beta sequences with HLA alleles at a 0.05 false discovery rate. The presence/absence work took it that sequencing depth was about the same across donors.

In the PCR, 60 Vbeta and 13 Jbeta primers were used. Some clones are missing from TCRdb's copy, which holds only in-frame ones; the method was immunoSEQ multiplex PCR. Here the sample spans approximately 150,000 clones, 60% to 80% being singletons. As concerns this clone: No antigen is known for it.

Sequencing was done on a sample of PBMCs. The origin of this receptor is a male donor in good health and CMV-seronegative.

CDR3 residues: CASSLDGQGPYEQYF. In DNA, the CDR3 is TGTGCCAGCAGTTTAGACGGACAGGGGCCGTACGAGCAGTACTTC. V is TRBV27 and J is TRBJ2-7, with 9 bases lining up with TRBD1. Trimming removed 2 bases from V and 4 bases from J; junction bases left unmatched: 6. Germline V gene data show CDR1 as MNHEY and CDR2 as SMNVEV (reference sequence). This CDR3 spans 15 amino acids.